Below are 20 T cell receptor beta chains sequenced from a single sample in a study of cytomegalovirus exposure and HLA in healthy donors. PCR primers comprised 60 Vbeta and 13 Jbeta primers. TCRdb keeps only in-frame clones here, not all; method: immunoSEQ multiplex PCR. The listing records over 100,000 clones. Sequencing was performed on PBMCs. The source of these receptors is a man aged 40-49 years in good health and CMV-seropositive.

J is TRBJ1-1 and V is TRBV6-1, with D possibly TRBD1 on 5 matching bases. The CDR3 totals 13 residues. The germline V gene encodes CDR1 MNHNS and CDR2 SASEGT. Deletions cut 6 bases from V and 1 base from J, with 9 bases between. Here the CDR3 reads CASRTAWNTEAFF. Written as DNA, the CDR3 is TGTGCCAGCAGGACAGCGTGGAACACTGAAGCTTTCTTT.

This chain joins TRBV5-4 and TRBJ2-7; D may be TRBD1 (5 bases). From germline, CDR1 is SGHNT and CDR2 YYREEE (reference sequence). This CDR3 is 17 amino acids long. Between the trimmed V and J ends, which lost 0 bases and 0 bases, there was a span of 16 bases. The CDR3 loop reads CASSLGFAQGYSYEQYF. The CDR3 DNA is TGTGCCAGCAGCTTGGGATTCGCCCAGGGATACTCCTACGAGCAGTACTTC.

This sequence joins TRBV9 and TRBJ1-2; D is ambiguous. Germline values: CDR1 SGDLS, CDR2 YYNGEE. The CDR3 has 13 residues. Deletions cut 2 bases from V and 3 bases from J, with 8 bases between. The CDR3 sequence: CASSVTADYGYTF. CDR3 nucleotides: TGTGCCAGCAGCGTTACTGCCGACTATGGCTACACCTTC.

The chain links TRBV9 to TRBJ2-3; 7 nucleotides align to TRBD2. The CDR3 length is 14 residues. From germline, CDR1 is SGDLS and CDR2 YYNGEE. The V gene end was trimmed by 3 bases and the J gene end by 1 base; junction bases not matched to a gene: 2. CDR3 nucleotides: TGTGCCAGCAGCGGCAGCGGGGGCACAGATACGCAGTATTTT. Amino acid sequence: CASSGSGGTDTQYF.

With respect to this clone: The sample carries other DNA sequences with the same CDR3. The chain employs TRBV6-4 and TRBJ2-3; weak D call: TRBD1 (6 bases). Trimming stripped 3 bases from V and 3 bases from J, with 7 bases between. Germline V gene sequence: CDR1 MRHNA, CDR2 SNTAGT. The CDR3 length is 13 residues. The CDR3 here is CASSEGATDTQYF. DNA of the CDR3: TGTGCCAGCAGTGAGGGGGCAACAGATACGCAGTATTTT.

J is TRBJ1-1 and V is TRBV6-1; D remains unclear. Trimming stripped 3 bases from V and 3 bases from J, with 8 bases between. Germline CDR1 and CDR2: MNHNS and SASEGT. This CDR3 has 13 residues. For the CDR3, the DNA is TGTGCCAGCAGTGATCGACGGGACACTGAAGCTTTCTTT. Its translation: CASSDRRDTEAFF.

This rearrangement joins TRBV11-2 to TRBJ2-2, with 9 bases aligning to TRBD2. Germline V gene data show CDR1 as SGHAT and CDR2 as FQNNGV. J lost 8 bases, V lost 2 bases, and 12 bases had no gene match. This CDR3 has 17 amino acids. In DNA, the CDR3 is TGTGCCAGCAGCTTATGGTCTAGCGGGAATCGTTGGGGGGAGCTGTTTTTT. Translation gives CASSLWSSGNRWGELFF.

The chain joins TRBV27 to TRBJ2-1, with D possibly matching TRBD2 (5 bases). This CDR3 spans 16 amino acids. V lost 3 bases and J 0 bases, leaving 12 bases between the germline ends. The germline V gene encodes CDR1 MNHEY and CDR2 SMNVEV (reference sequence). The CDR3 DNA reads as TGTGCCAGCAGTTTCTCGAGCGGCGTCTCCTACAATGAGCAGTTCTTC. Protein: CASSFSSGVSYNEQFF.

As concerns this clone: One end of the junction is discordant with germline, which a read error may explain. The V gene is TRBV7-9, the J gene TRBJ2-1; 9 nucleotides match TRBD2. Germline V gene sequence: CDR1 SEHNR, CDR2 FQNEAQ (reference sequence). This CDR3 region has 15 residues. The CDR3 coding sequence is TGTGCCAGCAGCCTAGCGGGGTTAGAGGGCAATGAGCAGTTCTTC. It translates to CASSLAGLEGNEQFF.

The genes are TRBV6-1 and TRBJ2-7, with a possible D match to TRBD2 (6 bases). Trimming pared 6 bases from V and 3 bases from J, leaving 12 bases between. The CDR3 has 13 residues. Germline V gene data show CDR1 as MNHNS and CDR2 as SASEGT. CDR3 DNA sequence: TGTGCCAGCAGCCGCGGGGCCTTCTACGAGCAGTACTTC. Translation: CASSRGAFYEQYF.

The chain recombines TRBV7-3 with TRBJ1-1, with D unclear. Germline V gene data show CDR1 as SGHTA and CDR2 as FQGTGA. The CDR3 has 13 residues. V shed 2 bases and J shed 6 bases, with 10 bases lying between them. Here the CDR3 DNA reads TGTGCCAGCAGCTTAGGAGGGTCTGCTGAAGCTTTCTTT. This codes for CASSLGGSAEAFF.

V is TRBV5-6 and J is TRBJ1-1; a weak D match, TRBD1 (5 bases). The ends were cut back, 3 bases at V and 4 bases at J, with 16 bases in the middle. Germline V gives CDR1 SGHDT, CDR2 YYEEEE. The CDR3 totals 15 residues. DNA of the CDR3: TGTGCCAGCAGCTCCGAGGGGTGGGGAGGCACTGAAGCTTTCTTT. Protein product: CASSSEGWGGTEAFF. The variable domain in full, with the rest retrieved from reference TRBV5-6 and TRBJ1-1, is DAGVTQSPTHLIKTRGQQVTLRCSPKSGHDTVSWYQQALGQGPQFIFQYYEEEERQRGNFPDRFSGHQFPNYSSELNVNALLLGDSALYLCASSSEGWGGTEAFFGQGTRLTVV.

The chain couples TRBV15 to TRBJ1-5; no definite D call. The CDR3 has 16 amino acids. Germline loops: CDR1 LNHNV, CDR2 YYDKDF (reference sequence). Between the trimmed V and J ends, which lost 0 bases and 4 bases, there was a span of 13 bases. The CDR3 loop reads CATSRDMGDINQPQHF. In DNA, the CDR3 is TGTGCCACCAGCAGAGATATGGGAGATATTAATCAGCCCCAGCATTTT.

V and J are TRBV18 and TRBJ1-2; D is perhaps TRBD1 (6 bases). CDR1 is KGHSH and CDR2 is LQKENI in the germline V gene. V was pared by 2 bases and J by 6 bases, with 10 bases between. This CDR3 spans 13 amino acids. Here the CDR3 reads CASSPLAGDGYTF. The CDR3 DNA is TGTGCCAGCTCACCATTGGCAGGGGATGGCTACACCTTC.

The rearrangement joins TRBV6-5 to TRBJ2-7; D may be TRBD1 (6 bases). The germline gives CDR1 MNHEY, CDR2 SVGAGI. V dropped 6 bases and J dropped 3 bases, with 12 bases sitting between them. This CDR3 spans 13 amino acids. In DNA form, the CDR3 reads TGTGCCAGCAGGAAAACAGGGATCTACGAGCAGTACTTC. Protein sequence: CASRKTGIYEQYF.

The CDR3 loop is CASSLGGTSGSQETQYF. DNA for the CDR3: TGCGCCAGCAGCTTGGGGGGGACTAGCGGGAGCCAAGAGACCCAGTACTTC. The chain carries TRBV5-1 and TRBJ2-5; 14 bases match TRBD2. With 0 bases clipped from V and 1 base from J, the junction kept 2 bases outside the gene matches. The CDR3 loop spans 17 amino acids. The germline gives CDR1 SGHRS, CDR2 YFSETQ.

V gene TRBV5-1 combines with J gene TRBJ2-3; 11 bases map to TRBD1. The V and J ends lost 0 bases and 3 bases, in that order; junction bases with no gene match: 3. This CDR3 is built from 16 residues. The V gene's germline CDR1 is SGHRS and CDR2 YFSETQ. The DNA of the CDR3 is TGCGCCAGCAGCTTGGGAGGGACAGGGGGAACAGATACGCAGTATTTT. Encoded protein: CASSLGGTGGTDTQYF.

This rearrangement joins TRBV16 to TRBJ1-1, with D unclear. Germline CDR1 and CDR2: KGHSY and FQNENV. The CDR3 spans 13 residues. V was trimmed by 5 bases and J by 3 bases, leaving 10 bases between them. The chain's CDR3 is CASSWRRDTEAFF. CDR3 DNA: TGTGCCAGCAGCTGGCGACGGGACACTGAAGCTTTCTTT.

The chain combines TRBV19 with TRBJ2-7; D is perhaps TRBD1 (6 bases). The CDR3 length is 13 residues. V lost 3 bases and J lost 1, with 7 bases in between. Germline V gene data show CDR1 as LNHDA and CDR2 as SQIVND (reference sequence). The CDR3 here is CASSMGQSYEQYF. The CDR3 coding sequence is TGTGCCAGTAGTATGGGACAATCCTACGAGCAGTACTTC.

V gene TRBV9 combines with J gene TRBJ2-3; possibly TRBD1 for D (5 bases). The germline V gene has CDR1 SGDLS and CDR2 YYNGEE. V was pared by 3 bases and J by 2 bases, with 10 bases between. The CDR3 sequence is 14 residues long. The CDR3 sequence is CASSDLGATDTQYF. The CDR3 nucleotides read TGTGCCAGCAGCGATCTAGGGGCCACAGATACGCAGTATTTT.